The 14 T cell receptor beta chains below come from one sample, sequenced in a study of blood T cell repertoires in COVID-19 (TCRdb year 2020). The library was prepared using the immunoSEQ multiplex PCR assay. In its TCRdb copy, this immuneACCESS table keeps in-frame sequences only and misses some clones. Where compared with another copy, unresolved V genes explain less than half of these, and the others have no known cause. The sample table shows 150,000 to 170,000 clones, and roughly 81% are seen once. 8% to 9% of the sample is taken by the ten largest. Sequencing input: peripheral blood. The receptor source for this set is a woman aged 60-75 years with COVID-19, enrolled during active disease.

The chain recombines TRBV3-1 (or the pseudogene TRBV3-2) with TRBJ1-5; D is perhaps TRBD1 (5 bases). The CDR3 contains 14 residues. CDR1 and CDR2 (germline): LGHDT, YNNKEL (reference sequence). V was cut by 4 bases and J by 4 bases, with 11 bases left in between. CDR3 protein: CASSRSTGNQPQHF. The CDR3 nucleotides read TGTGCCAGCAGCCGTTCTACAGGAAATCAGCCCCAGCATTTT.

The CDR3 loop is CASSQTGTEETQYF. The DNA for the CDR3 is TGTGCCAGCTCGCAAACCGGGACAGAAGAGACCCAGTACTTC. The genes are TRBV18 and TRBJ2-5; 7 nucleotides align to TRBD1. After removal of 6 bases from V and 3 bases from J, the junction contained 7 bases not matched to a gene. CDR1 is KGHSH, CDR2 LQKENI, per germline. The CDR3 runs to 14 residues.

This chain connects TRBV6-5 to TRBJ1-3; possibly TRBD1 for D (6 bases). The CDR3 contains 13 residues. The germline V gene has CDR1 MNHEY and CDR2 SVGAGI. V was shortened by 7 bases and J by 4 bases, with 11 bases between the two germline ends. The chain's CDR3 is CASTMTGGNTIYF. The CDR3 nucleotides are TGTGCCAGCACCATGACAGGAGGAAACACCATATATTTT.

The chain employs TRBV10-2 and TRBJ2-2; the D gene is possibly TRBD1 (5 bases). Per germline, CDR1 WSHSY and CDR2 SAAADI. V lost 6 bases, J lost 3 bases, and 11 bases lay in between. There are 14 residues in the CDR3. CDR3 in amino acids: CASRRQGHTGELFF. CDR3 in DNA: TGCGCCAGCAGGAGGCAGGGCCACACCGGGGAGCTGTTTTTT.

The chain carries TRBV2 and TRBJ2-7; 7 bases are a match to TRBD1. In germline, CDR1 is SNHLY, CDR2 FYNNEI. The CDR3 has 12 residues. Trimming removed 10 bases from V and 6 bases from J; junction bases left unmatched: 9. The CDR3 here is CATKGQAGEQYF. The CDR3 DNA is TGTGCCACCAAAGGACAGGCCGGCGAGCAGTACTTC.

This clone was observed a single time. The chain combines TRBV11-3 with TRBJ2-1, with D perhaps matching TRBD2 (6 bases). This CDR3 region has 16 residues. V was clipped by 0 bases and J by 7 bases, with 16 bases between them. The germline V gene has CDR1 SGHNT and CDR2 YENEEA. CDR3 in DNA: TGTGCCAGCAGCTTAGATGCGGGGTCCAGGCGGAATGAGCAGTTCTTC. Protein: CASSLDAGSRRNEQFF.

The chain has TRBV24-1 and TRBJ1-5, with 7 bases fitting TRBD1. J lost 2 bases, V lost 5 bases, and 8 bases had no gene match. CDR1 is KGHDR and CDR2 is SFDVKD in the germline V gene. CDR3 length: 16 amino acids. This CDR3 is CATSGRQGDGNQPQHF. Written as DNA, the CDR3 is TGTGCCACCAGTGGCAGACAGGGAGACGGCAATCAGCCCCAGCATTTT.

V usage is TRBV7-3 and J usage is TRBJ1-1; no definite D call. V was pared by 1 base and J by 2 bases, with 8 bases between. Germline CDR1 is SGHTA and CDR2 is FQGTGA. The CDR3 consists of 14 residues. DNA for the CDR3: TGTGCCAGCAGCTTAATACCAGTCAACACTGAAGCTTTCTTT. This codes for CASSLIPVNTEAFF.

V gene TRBV6-2 or TRBV6-3 combines with J gene TRBJ1-5, with 9 bases that match TRBD1. Germline trimming cut 2 bases from V and 7 bases from J; bases unmatched to any gene: 9. CDR3 size: 16 residues. Germline loops: CDR1 MNHEY, CDR2 SVGEGT. CDR3 bases: TGTGCCAGCAGTTACGGGACAGGGACCTCCCGACAGCCCCAGCATTTT. As protein: CASSYGTGTSRQPQHF.

V gene TRBV7-3 combines with J gene TRBJ2-2; TRBD1 aligns across 7 bases. Trimming took 7 bases from V and 1 from J; bases not matched to a gene: 3. The V gene's germline CDR1 is SGHTA and CDR2 FQGTGA. The CDR3 consists of 14 residues. The CDR3 protein is CASKGQVNTGELFF. The CDR3 DNA is TGTGCCAGCAAAGGACAGGTGAACACCGGGGAGCTGTTTTTT.

This clone has just one count. This sequence joins TRBV19 and TRBJ1-5; no definite D call. Germline loops: CDR1 LNHDA, CDR2 SQIVND (reference sequence). Trimming left V 5 bases short and J 0 bases short, with 8 bases between. This CDR3 contains 14 residues. The CDR3 DNA is TGTGCCAGTAGTTGGGCGGGTAGCAATCAGCCCCAGCATTTT. Translating gives CASSWAGSNQPQHF.

This clone appeared a few times. The chain links TRBV27 to TRBJ2-7, with TRBD2 matching 9 bases. The V gene's germline CDR1 is MNHEY and CDR2 SMNVEV (reference sequence). With V trimmed by 5 bases and J by 7 bases, 12 bases remained unmatched. The CDR3 is made up of 15 amino acids. The CDR3: CASSTPRAGGEEQYF. CDR3 in DNA: TGTGCCAGCAGTACCCCACGGGCGGGAGGGGAGGAGCAGTACTTC.

The gene calls are TRBV29-1 and TRBJ1-2, with 8 bases that match TRBD1. Losses at the gene ends were 4 bases for V and 4 bases for J; bases not matched to a gene: 8. This CDR3 region has 14 residues. From germline, CDR1 is SQVTM and CDR2 ANQGSEA. As DNA, the CDR3 is TGCAGCGTTGTGTCCCCGGGACAGGTCTATGGCTACACCTTC. This translates into CSVVSPGQVYGYTF.

The V call is TRBV29-1, the J call TRBJ1-4; D might be TRBD1 (5 bases). The CDR3 totals 14 residues. Germline V gene lookup returns CDR1 SQVTM and CDR2 ANQGSEA. The V end lost 7 bases, the J end lost 5 bases, and 17 bases lay between the germline ends. In DNA form, the CDR3 reads TGCAGCGCGGCCGCAGGGACTGTCAATGAAAAACTGTTTTTT. It is translated as CSAAAGTVNEKLFF.